This T cell receptor beta chain was documented in a study of CD8 T cells in ankylosing spondylitis. One entry per CDR3 protein, called by TCRdb with MiXCR from the 5' RACE reads. The data hold 100,000 to 150,000 distinct CDR3 sequences, with around 13% observed a single time. General study findings and limits: For ankylosing spondylitis blood, a TCR beta motif of seven to nine highly homologous variants appeared characteristic.

The germline CDR1 and CDR2 sequences are SGHRS and YFSETQ. Between the trimmed V and J ends, which lost 3 bases and 4 bases, there was a span of 10 bases. This CDR3 region has 14 residues. This clonotype was seen more than once but under ten times. Its antigen is as yet unknown. The chain employs TRBV5-1 and TRBJ2-2; the D gene is possibly TRBD2 (6 bases). The TCR originated in a female donor with ankylosing spondylitis or in good health (not recorded which). Sequenced input: blood, either unsorted or a sorted T cell fraction (not recorded which). The CDR3 region is CASSSGGTTGELFF. CDR3 nucleotides: TGCGCCAGCAGCTCCGGGGGAACCACCGGGGAGCTGTTTTTT.